The 2 T cell receptor beta chains below all came from one sample that was sequenced in a study of OX40 agonist ivuxolimab in advanced cancers. Library method: the immunoSEQ multiplex PCR assay. TCRdb took over this immuneACCESS table, retaining in-frame rearrangements with V and J assigned. Such tables are incomplete; in checked studies, under half of the missing clones stem from an unresolved V gene, and the remainder is unexplained. The sample includes 55,000 to 75,000 clones, with about 90% observed a single time. The ten largest clones take up 1.3% of the sample. The specimen comprised CD4+ or CD8+ T cells sorted from blood, sampled in a trial of the OX40 agonist ivuxolimab. The receptors were gathered from an adult with an advanced solid tumor such as melanoma, head and neck, liver or kidney cancer.

The V call is TRBV19, the J call TRBJ2-7, with 11 bases aligning to TRBD1. The CDR3 is 14 residues long. V trimming: 6 bases; J trimming: 6 bases; junction bases outside the gene matches: 7. Germline V gene sequence: CDR1 LNHDA, CDR2 SQIVND (reference sequence). CDR3 nucleotide sequence: TGTGCCAGTAGAAAACCGGGACAGGGGGGCGAGCAGTACTTC. This sequence encodes CASRKPGQGGEQYF. The complete variable domain, with remaining parts taken from reference TRBV19 and TRBJ2-7, reads DGGITQSPKYLFRKEGQNVTLSCEQNLNHDAMYWYRQDPGQGLRLIYYSQIVNDFQKGDIAEGYSVSREKKESFPLTVTSAQKNPTAFYLCASRKPGQGGEQYFGPGTRLTVT.

The CDR3 DNA follows: TGTGCCAGCAGCAAGCGGGGGGCAAAGACGCGGGAGCAGTACTTC. It specifies CASSKRGAKTREQYF. This chain joins TRBV21-1 and TRBJ2-7; the D call of TRBD2 is as the table states it, not checked on the DNA. TRBV21-1 is listed as a pseudogene. This CDR3 contains 15 residues.